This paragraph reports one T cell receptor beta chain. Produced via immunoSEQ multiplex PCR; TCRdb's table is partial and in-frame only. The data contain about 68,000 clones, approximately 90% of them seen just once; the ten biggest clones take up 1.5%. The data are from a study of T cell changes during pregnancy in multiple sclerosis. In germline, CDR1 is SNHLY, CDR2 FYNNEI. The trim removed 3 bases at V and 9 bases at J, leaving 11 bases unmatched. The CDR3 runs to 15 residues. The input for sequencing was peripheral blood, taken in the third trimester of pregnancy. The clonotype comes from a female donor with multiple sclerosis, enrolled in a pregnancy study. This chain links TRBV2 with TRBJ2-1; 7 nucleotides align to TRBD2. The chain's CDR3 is CASSDYWTGGIEQFF. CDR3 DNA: TGTGCCAGCAGTGATTATTGGACGGGGGGAATTGAGCAGTTCTTC.